Shown below are 18 T cell receptor beta chains from a single sample sequenced in a study of blood T cell repertoires in COVID-19. The protocol was immunoSEQ multiplex PCR, while the TCRdb copy is restricted to in-frame clones and leaves out a portion. The sample has about 360,000 clones; 81% are singletons. The specimen was peripheral blood. Source of these receptors: a human donor with acute or convalescent COVID-19. The donor label of this sample is uncertain.

The chain joins TRBV24-1 to TRBJ1-1; 8 nucleotides match TRBD1. Germline V lookup: CDR1 KGHDR, CDR2 SFDVKD. The CDR3 covers 12 residues. The ends lost 11 bases at V and 3 bases at J; junction bases unmatched: 4. In DNA form, the CDR3 reads TGTGCCAGACAGGGGTACGACACTGAAGCTTTCTTT. Translation: CARQGYDTEAFF.

The chain carries TRBV6-5 and TRBJ2-1, with 14 bases that match TRBD2. V lost 5 bases to trimming and J lost 9 bases; unmatched junction nucleotides: 6. The CDR3 sequence is 15 residues long. In germline, CDR1 is MNHEY, CDR2 SVGAGI. The CDR3 DNA reads TGTGCCAGCAGTACTCGGACTAGCGGGGGGCTTGAGCAGTTCTTC. Amino acids: CASSTRTSGGLEQFF.

Turning to this clone: This could be a read error, since a much larger clone is one nucleotide away. The CDR3 DNA is TGTGCCACCAGCAGGGACAGCTCCTATAATTCACCCTTCCACTTT. Translated, it gives CATSRDSSYNSPFHF. This chain joins TRBV15 and TRBJ1-6; the D gene is possibly TRBD1 (6 bases). The CDR3 has 15 amino acids. Germline-derived CDR1 and CDR2 are LNHNV and YYDKDF (reference sequence).

This sequence joins TRBV19 and TRBJ1-5; the match to TRBD1 covers 7 bases. The CDR3 runs 15 residues. V shed 3 bases, J shed 3 bases, and the junction held 5 bases outside the gene matches. Germline assignment: CDR1 LNHDA and CDR2 SQIVND (reference sequence). CDR3 sequence reads: CASSIGDSINQPQHF. In DNA form, the CDR3 reads TGTGCCAGTAGTATTGGGGACAGTATCAATCAGCCCCAGCATTTT.

V and J are TRBV15 and TRBJ1-1; D is unclear. The V end lost 0 bases, the J end lost 7 bases, and 12 bases lay between the germline ends. CDR3 length: 14 amino acids. The germline gives CDR1 LNHNV, CDR2 YYDKDF (reference sequence). The CDR3 protein is CATSRDLLAVEAFF. The DNA for the CDR3 is TGTGCCACCAGCAGAGATTTGTTGGCTGTTGAAGCTTTCTTT.

The chain joins TRBV6-5 to TRBJ2-5, with 7 bases aligning to TRBD1. This CDR3 has 12 residues. From germline, CDR1 is MNHEY and CDR2 SVGAGI. The V and J ends lost 6 bases and 5 bases, in that order; junction bases with no gene match: 3. The CDR3, as DNA: TGTGCCAGCAGCGGACAGGCGGAGACCCAGTACTTC. Protein product: CASSGQAETQYF.

This clone was seen more than once but under ten times. The rearrangement links TRBV18 to TRBJ2-7, with a tentative D call TRBD1 (6 bases). CDR3 length equals 14 residues. Germline CDR1 KGHSH, CDR2 LQKENI. With 2 bases removed from V and 1 base from J, the gap between germline ends came to 9 bases. As DNA, the CDR3 is TGTGCCAGCTCACCAGCCGGACAGTCCTACGAGCAGTACTTC. The encoded protein is CASSPAGQSYEQYF.

The V gene is TRBV2, the J gene TRBJ2-1; 9 nucleotides align to TRBD2. The ends lost 5 bases at V and 0 bases at J; junction bases unmatched: 2. Germline V gene sequence: CDR1 SNHLY, CDR2 FYNNEI. The CDR3 has 15 amino acids. The CDR3 nucleotides are TGTGCCAGCAGTCTGACTAGCGGCTCCTACAATGAGCAGTTCTTC. It specifies CASSLTSGSYNEQFF.

The chain couples TRBV12-3 or TRBV12-4 to TRBJ1-2, with TRBD1 as a possible D gene (6 bases). The CDR3 totals 12 residues. V lost 6 bases to trimming and J lost 4 bases, with 9 bases between them. CDR3 region: CASSEQGYGYTF. The CDR3 region has the DNA TGTGCCAGCAGCGAACAGGGCTATGGCTACACCTTC.

This rearrangement joins TRBV30 to TRBJ2-7; tentatively, D is TRBD2 (6 bases). This CDR3 spans 13 amino acids. In germline, CDR1 is GTSNPN, CDR2 SVGIG (reference sequence). Trimming took 0 bases from V and 6 from J, leaving 12 bases between them. CDR3 sequence reads: CAWSVQLAAEQYF. CDR3 sequence (DNA): TGTGCCTGGAGTGTGCAACTAGCAGCCGAGCAGTACTTC.

This chain links TRBV5-1 with TRBJ2-1, with 14 bases lining up with TRBD2. The germline V gene has CDR1 SGHRS and CDR2 YFSETQ. This CDR3 has 15 residues. V lost 3 bases to trimming and J lost 10 bases; unmatched junction nucleotides: 6. CDR3 in DNA: TGCGCCAGCAGCTCGACTAGCGGGAGGGCCCGAGAGCAGTTCTTC. Translation: CASSSTSGRAREQFF.

CDR3 in amino acids: CSVGRGQGHEQYF. For the CDR3, the DNA is TGCAGCGTTGGACGGGGACAGGGGCACGAGCAGTACTTC. The chain recombines TRBV29-1 with TRBJ2-7; 10 nucleotides match TRBD1. Per germline, CDR1 SQVTM and CDR2 ANQGSEA. Losses at the gene ends were 4 bases for V and 5 bases for J; bases not matched to a gene: 5. The CDR3 is 13 amino acids.

J is TRBJ2-7 and V is TRBV14; perhaps TRBD2 as D (5 bases). From germline, CDR1 is SGHDN and CDR2 FVKESK. Trimming left V 4 bases short and J 0 bases short, with 16 bases between. The CDR3 runs to 16 residues. In DNA form, the CDR3 reads TGTGCCAGCAGCCCCTTCTGGACTGCAAGCTCCTACGAGCAGTACTTC. It specifies CASSPFWTASSYEQYF.

The rearrangement links TRBV6-5 to TRBJ1-1; D perhaps matches TRBD1 (6 bases). CDR1 and CDR2 from the germline V gene are MNHEY and SVGAGI. V was pared by 6 bases and J by 1 base, with 9 bases between. The CDR3 loop spans 13 amino acids. CDR3: CASRTTGNTEAFF. As DNA, the CDR3 is TGTGCCAGCAGGACGACAGGGAACACTGAAGCTTTCTTT.

The CDR3 region has the DNA TGCAGCGTTGTTAAGGGGTCTGGAAACACCATATATTTT. This gives the protein CSVVKGSGNTIYF. J is TRBJ1-3 and V is TRBV29-1; D possibly corresponds to TRBD1 (5 bases). V shed 4 bases and J shed 1 base, with 8 bases lying between them. This CDR3 contains 13 residues. CDR1 is SQVTM and CDR2 is ANQGSEA in the germline V gene.

The chain's CDR3 is CASSVGQGQVGEQYF. CDR3 coding DNA: TGTGCCAGCAGCGTTGGGCAGGGGCAGGTTGGGGAGCAGTACTTC. This rearrangement joins TRBV9 to TRBJ2-7, with D perhaps TRBD1 (6 bases). Germline V lookup: CDR1 SGDLS, CDR2 YYNGEE. The CDR3 sequence is 15 residues long. V lost 2 bases and J lost 7, with 19 bases in between.

The chain employs TRBV13 and TRBJ1-2; D gene unclear. Germline V gives CDR1 PRHDT, CDR2 FYEKMQ (reference sequence). V was shortened by 2 bases and J by 1 base, with 8 bases between the two germline ends. This CDR3 has 14 residues. The CDR3 loop reads CASSLRVFNYGYTF. Here the CDR3 DNA reads TGTGCCAGCAGCTTAAGAGTATTTAACTATGGCTACACCTTC.

V gene TRBV12-3 or TRBV12-4 combines with J gene TRBJ1-1; TRBD1 matches 8 bases. J gave up 4 bases and V 6 bases, and 4 bases lay outside the gene matches. This CDR3 comprises 13 residues. Here the CDR3 DNA reads TGTGCCAGCAGACCCGACAGGGGCACTGAAGCTTTCTTT. Translated: CASRPDRGTEAFF.